This T cell receptor (beta chain) comes out of a study of blood T cell repertoires in COVID-19. For the study at large: Acute and convalescent COVID-19 samples came from the United States, Italy and Spain. T cells, B-cell-depleted T cells, or PBMCs provided the cDNA or gDNA that served as material.

This clone was counted between two and nine times. The length of the CDR3 is 13 residues. CDR1 and CDR2 (germline): SQVTM, ANQGSEA. With 5 bases removed from V and 0 bases from J, the gap between germline ends came to 10 bases. The protocol was immunoSEQ multiplex PCR, while the TCRdb copy is restricted to in-frame clones and leaves out a portion. Altogether approximately 170,000 clones are present, approximately 85% being singletons, with the ten largest covering approximately 7%. The clonotype was recovered from an elderly man with COVID-19, enrolled during active disease. This chain uses TRBV29-1 with TRBJ1-1, with D maybe TRBD1 (6 bases). Input material: peripheral blood. The CDR3 protein is CSVSGHMNTEAFF. The DNA for the CDR3 is TGCAGCGTTTCGGGACACATGAACACTGAAGCTTTCTTT.